These 11 T cell receptor beta chains were all obtained from the same sample, sequenced in a study of Ad26.COV2.S vaccination and SARS-CoV-2 variants. The repertoire was sequenced with immunoSEQ multiplex PCR; TCRdb's copy has only in-frame clones and lacks some. This repertoire shows some 270,000 clones, 87% found once; its top ten account for less than 3%. Treatment here: around 19 received Ad26.COV2.S at low or high dose, single or two shots; about 5 received placebo; per-sample allocation not given. It was on day 63 after the first vaccine or placebo injection that samples were taken. Sequenced material: peripheral blood, taken in a trial of Ad26.COV2.S vaccine versus placebo. These receptors came from a person between 18 and 59 years old who received the Ad26.COV2.S COVID-19 vaccine or a placebo.

This clone occurred once. The chain joins TRBV6-5 to TRBJ2-7; D possibly corresponds to TRBD1 (6 bases). The CDR3 is 15 amino acids. Germline values: CDR1 MNHEY, CDR2 SVGAGI. V dropped 5 bases and J dropped 2 bases, with 16 bases sitting between them. For the CDR3, the DNA is TGTGCCAGCAGTACCCTGGGACACCTACCCTACGAGCAGTACGTC. It yields the protein CASSTLGHLPYEQYV.

This clone was seen just once. The rearrangement uses TRBV7-2 and TRBJ1-5, with 11 bases aligning to TRBD1. Losses at the gene ends were 0 bases for V and 4 bases for J; bases not matched to a gene: 11. CDR1 is SGHTA and CDR2 is FQGNSA in the germline V gene. This CDR3 region has 19 residues. For the CDR3, the DNA is TGTGCCAGCAGCTTAGCTGGCCTAAGGACAGGGGGCTGGAATCAGCCCCAGCATTTT. Encoded protein: CASSLAGLRTGGWNQPQHF.

The chain uses TRBV4-3 and TRBJ1-5, with a weak D call TRBD1 (5 bases). V lost 0 bases to trimming and J lost 6 bases, with 12 bases between them. This CDR3 region has 15 residues. Germline values: CDR1 LGHNA, CDR2 YSLEER. CDR3 region: CASSQDSQGSQPQHF. As DNA, the CDR3 is TGCGCCAGCAGCCAAGACTCTCAGGGAAGTCAGCCCCAGCATTTT.

The gene calls are TRBV27 and TRBJ1-2; 9 bases line up with TRBD1. CDR3 size: 14 residues. Germline assignment: CDR1 MNHEY and CDR2 SMNVEV (reference sequence). Trimming removed 4 bases from V and 5 bases from J; junction bases left unmatched: 5. The CDR3 DNA reads TGTGCCAGCAGTTCGGACAGGGGAGGGTATGGCTACACCTTC. Translation gives CASSSDRGGYGYTF.

The chain joins TRBV12-5 to TRBJ2-7; D is unresolved. Per germline, CDR1 LGHNT and CDR2 FRNRAP. The V and J ends lost 2 bases and 3 bases respectively, with 8 bases between them. The CDR3 is made up of 13 amino acids. The CDR3 DNA follows: TGTGCTAGTGGTTTGAACAGATACTACGAGCAGTACTTC. Translated: CASGLNRYYEQYF.

This sequence joins TRBV3-1 (or the pseudogene TRBV3-2) and TRBJ2-1; D gene uncertain. Germline V gene data show CDR1 as LGHDT and CDR2 as YNNKEL (reference sequence). V was trimmed by 0 bases and J by 0 bases, leaving 15 bases between them. There are 18 residues in the CDR3. The CDR3 loop is CASSQDFLTFSSYNEQFF. The CDR3 DNA is TGTGCCAGCAGCCAAGATTTTCTCACATTTAGCTCCTACAATGAGCAGTTCTTC.

The CDR3: CAHVSGGTEAFF. CDR3 nucleotide sequence: TGTGCCCACGTGTCCGGTGGGACTGAAGCTTTCTTT. The rearrangement links TRBV24-1 to TRBJ1-1, with D unresolved. The germline gives CDR1 KGHDR, CDR2 SFDVKD. This CDR3 is 12 amino acids long. Between the trimmed V and J ends, which lost 12 bases and 5 bases, there was a span of 15 bases.

This clone was counted a single time. The V call is TRBV15, the J call TRBJ2-3, with 8 bases aligning to TRBD1. Germline V gene data show CDR1 as LNHNV and CDR2 as YYDKDF (reference sequence). The length of the CDR3 is 17 residues. V lost 5 bases to trimming and J lost 2 bases; unmatched junction nucleotides: 12. DNA of the CDR3: TGTGCCACCAGCGTGCCGTCAGGGGGCTCCTCCACAGATACGCAGTATTTT. Protein: CATSVPSGGSSTDTQYF.

This clone has a single count. The chain recombines TRBV30 with TRBJ2-4, with a possible D match to TRBD2 (6 bases). V dropped 2 bases and J dropped 2 bases, with 10 bases sitting between them. CDR3 length: 14 amino acids. Germline CDR1 is GTSNPN and CDR2 is SVGIG (reference sequence). DNA for the CDR3: TGTGCCTGGAGTTCCGGGGGTTCCAAAAACATTCAGTACTTC. This sequence encodes CAWSSGGSKNIQYF. The whole variable domain, filled in from reference TRBV30 and TRBJ2-4, reads SQTIHQWPATLVQPVGSPLSLECTVEGTSNPNLYWYRQAAGRGLQLLFYSVGIGQISSEVPQNLSASRPQDRQFILSSKKLLLSDSGFYLCAWSSGGSKNIQYFGAGTRLSVL.

The rearrangement links TRBV5-4 to TRBJ1-1; possible D gene TRBD1, 6 bases. The CDR3 sequence is 15 residues long. The ends were cut back, 0 bases at V and 3 bases at J, with 12 bases in the middle. Germline V gene lookup returns CDR1 SGHNT and CDR2 YYREEE (reference sequence). The DNA for the CDR3 is TGTGCCAGCAGCTTGGACTCAGGGGTTCACACTGAAGCTTTCTTT. Its protein product is CASSLDSGVHTEAFF.

The chain is built from TRBV14 and TRBJ1-1; D is unresolved. V was cut by 5 bases and J by 6 bases, with 10 bases left in between. The CDR3 extends over 12 amino acids. Germline V gives CDR1 SGHDN, CDR2 FVKESK. The CDR3 nucleotides read TGTGCCAGCAGCGTACACGGGCCTGAAGCTTTCTTT. Translated, it gives CASSVHGPEAFF.